This is a list of T cell receptor beta chains from one sample in a study of T cells of healthy individuals. Each CDR3 protein is one row after TCRdb ran MiXCR on the 5' RACE reads. The sample contains 60,000 to 80,000 distinct CDR3 sequences, around 16% of which appear only once. These receptors all come from a human donor in good health. Each CDR3 is given with its conserved first and last residue. A D gene is named only where the DNA matches it firmly.

CDR3: CASRGTGTGEETQYF
V: TRBV6-2/TRBV6-3
D: TRBD1

CDR3: CASSLRQSYEQYF
V: TRBV7-2
D: .

CDR3: CASSQDLGLRTDTQYF
V: TRBV4-3
D: .

CDR3: CSAPQLLAGAETQYF
V: TRBV20-1
D: TRBD2

CDR3: CASSLAGWGETQYF
V: TRBV7-2
D: .

CDR3: CASSQDLDYFRVDTQYF
V: TRBV3-1
D: .

CDR3: CSARDLGTPSYNEQFF
V: TRBV20-1
D: .

CDR3: CASSTGTSNQPQHF
V: TRBV7-6
D: .

CDR3: CASSLLTGDTQYF
V: TRBV7-3
D: .

CDR3: CASIPSPPSKTQYF
V: TRBV11-2
D: .

CDR3: CASIVSHGPGNTIYF
V: TRBV12-3/TRBV12-4
D: .

CDR3: CASSLGNRGGNEQFF
V: TRBV5-1
D: .

CDR3: CASITHTKETQYF
V: TRBV28
D: .